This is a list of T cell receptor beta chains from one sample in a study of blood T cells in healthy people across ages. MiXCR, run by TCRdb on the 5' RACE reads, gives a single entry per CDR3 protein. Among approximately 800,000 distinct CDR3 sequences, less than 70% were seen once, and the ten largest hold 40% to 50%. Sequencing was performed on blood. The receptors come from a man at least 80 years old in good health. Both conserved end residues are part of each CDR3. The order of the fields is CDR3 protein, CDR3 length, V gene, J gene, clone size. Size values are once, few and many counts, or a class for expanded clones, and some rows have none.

CDR3: CASSLHNVAKNIQYF
length: 15
V: TRBV11-2
J: TRBJ2-4
size: few

CDR3: CSVYGAVGEKLFF
length: 13
V: TRBV29-1
J: TRBJ1-4
size: -

CDR3: CSAYPNDPGTGGSEQYF
length: 17
V: TRBV20-1
J: TRBJ2-7
size: -

CDR3: CSVGLRARSEAFF
length: 13
V: TRBV29-1
J: TRBJ1-1
size: -

CDR3: CANPGWREGRKTQYF
length: 15
V: TRBV2
J: TRBJ2-5
size: -

CDR3: CASSPWGGNYYGYTF
length: 15
V: TRBV6-5
J: TRBJ1-2
size: -

CDR3: CASSEVGQDSYEQYF
length: 15
V: TRBV6-1
J: -
size: -

CDR3: CASSLSGGYADTQYF
length: 15
V: TRBV27
J: TRBJ2-3
size: -

CDR3: CASSPGLAANNEQFF
length: 15
V: TRBV5-1
J: TRBJ2-1
size: -

CDR3: CSAPGASHEQYF
length: 12
V: TRBV20-1
J: TRBJ2-7
size: -

CDR3: CASSPSGGVTEAFF
length: 14
V: TRBV9
J: TRBJ1-1
size: -

CDR3: CASSRGTYIQYF
length: 12
V: TRBV28
J: TRBJ2-4
size: -

CDR3: CASSPQSAKNIQYF
length: 14
V: TRBV18
J: TRBJ2-4
size: -

CDR3: CASSSNQGIEKLFF
length: 14
V: TRBV13
J: TRBJ1-4
size: few

CDR3: CASHQLSSRGTQDTQYF
length: 17
V: TRBV18
J: TRBJ2-3
size: once

CDR3: CASRSYRGYEQYF
length: 13
V: TRBV6-5
J: TRBJ2-7
size: -

CDR3: CSVQSTAMDKNEQFF
length: 15
V: TRBV29-1
J: TRBJ2-1
size: few

CDR3: CSAAPGTGNEQFF
length: 13
V: TRBV29-1
J: TRBJ2-1
size: -

CDR3: CASKAGGYHTQYF
length: 13
V: TRBV6-1
J: TRBJ2-3
size: few

CDR3: CASSSGQSGNTIYF
length: 14
V: TRBV6-6
J: TRBJ1-3
size: -

CDR3: CASNRKRTGNTYEQYF
length: 16
V: TRBV6-5
J: TRBJ2-7
size: -

CDR3: CSATGRHRGLEGYTF
length: 15
V: TRBV20-1
J: TRBJ1-2
size: -

CDR3: CASGLPGGEAFF
length: 12
V: TRBV12-5
J: TRBJ1-1
size: few

CDR3: CSVRAGAGGFAYNEQFF
length: 17
V: TRBV29-1
J: TRBJ2-1
size: -

CDR3: CASRLQGAHGYTF
length: 13
V: TRBV6-5
J: TRBJ1-2
size: few

CDR3: CASIKRSSGETQYF
length: 14
V: TRBV6-1
J: -
size: -

CDR3: CAISTTHNEQFF
length: 12
V: TRBV10-3
J: TRBJ2-1
size: -

CDR3: CASSLAGGPDNTQYF
length: 15
V: TRBV6-5
J: TRBJ2-3
size: few

CDR3: CASSGARAVDEQFF
length: 14
V: TRBV6-1
J: TRBJ2-1
size: once

CDR3: CASSKSSGSSYEQYF
length: 15
V: TRBV11-1
J: TRBJ2-7
size: -

CDR3: CASSLERGPTEAFF
length: 14
V: TRBV7-2
J: TRBJ1-1
size: -